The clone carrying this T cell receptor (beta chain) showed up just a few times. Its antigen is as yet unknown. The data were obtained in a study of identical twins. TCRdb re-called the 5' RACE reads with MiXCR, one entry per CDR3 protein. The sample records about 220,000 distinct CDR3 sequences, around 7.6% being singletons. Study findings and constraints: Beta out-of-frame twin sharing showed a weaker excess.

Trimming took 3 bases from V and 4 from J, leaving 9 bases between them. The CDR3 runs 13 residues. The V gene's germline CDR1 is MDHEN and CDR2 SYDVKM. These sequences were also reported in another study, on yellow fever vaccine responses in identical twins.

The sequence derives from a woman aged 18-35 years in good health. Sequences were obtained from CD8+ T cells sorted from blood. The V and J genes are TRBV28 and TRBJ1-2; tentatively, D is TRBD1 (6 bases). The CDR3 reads CASSLGHSYGYTF. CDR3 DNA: TGTGCCAGCAGTTTGGGACACTCCTATGGCTACACCTTC.